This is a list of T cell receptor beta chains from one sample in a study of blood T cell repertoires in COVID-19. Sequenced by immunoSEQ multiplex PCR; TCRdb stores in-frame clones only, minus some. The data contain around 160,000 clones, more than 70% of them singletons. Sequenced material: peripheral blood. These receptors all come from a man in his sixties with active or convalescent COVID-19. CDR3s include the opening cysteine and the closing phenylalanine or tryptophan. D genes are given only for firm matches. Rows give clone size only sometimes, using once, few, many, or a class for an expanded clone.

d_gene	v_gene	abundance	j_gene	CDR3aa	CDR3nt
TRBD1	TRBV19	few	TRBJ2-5	CASSAGTGLQETQYF	TGTGCCAGTAGTGCCGGGACAGGTCTACAAGAGACCCAGTACTTC
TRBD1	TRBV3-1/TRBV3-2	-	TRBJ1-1	CASSQGTGARQAFF	TGTGCCAGCAGCCAAGGGACAGGGGCGAGGCAAGCTTTCTTT
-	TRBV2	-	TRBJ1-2	CASSVGRTDGYTF	TGTGCCAGCAGCGTAGGACGGACTGATGGCTACACCTTC
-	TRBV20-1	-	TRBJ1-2	CSASGGAVNGYTF	TGCAGTGCTAGTGGCGGGGCAGTCAATGGCTACACCTTC
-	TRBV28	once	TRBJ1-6	CASTHYRDGNSPLHF	TGTGCCAGCACCCACTACAGGGATGGAAATTCACCCCTCCACTTT
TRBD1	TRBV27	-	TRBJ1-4	CASTTRGRNNEKLFF	TGTGCCAGCACCACGAGGGGGCGTAATAATGAAAAACTGTTTTTT
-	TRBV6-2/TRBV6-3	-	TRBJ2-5	CASSYVLRETQYF	TGTGCCAGCAGTTACGTTTTACGGGAGACCCAGTACTTC
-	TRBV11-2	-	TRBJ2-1	CASSLTGSSYNEQFF	TGTGCCAGCAGCCTGACGGGGAGCTCCTACAATGAGCAGTTCTTC
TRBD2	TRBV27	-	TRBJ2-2	CASSLTPTSGGYYTGELFF	TGTGCCAGCAGTTTAACCCCGACTAGCGGGGGATACTACACCGGGGAGCTGTTTTTT
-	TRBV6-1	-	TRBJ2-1	CASSEYQGPDNEQFF	TGTGCCAGCAGTGAATACCAGGGGCCCGACAATGAGCAGTTCTTC
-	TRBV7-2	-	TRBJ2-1	CASSLDRGFYNEQFF	TGTGCCAGCAGCTTAGATCGGGGGTTTTACAATGAGCAGTTCTTC
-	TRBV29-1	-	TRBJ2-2	CSVGSGSGELFF	TGCAGCGTTGGTAGCGGATCCGGGGAGCTGTTTTTT
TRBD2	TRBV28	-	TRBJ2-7	CASSPPGLAGSYEQYF	TGTGCCAGCAGTCCACCGGGACTAGCGGGATCCTACGAGCAGTACTTC
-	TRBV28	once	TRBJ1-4	CASSLFTGREKLFF	TGTGCCAGCAGTTTATTCACAGGGCGAGAAAAACTGTTTTTT
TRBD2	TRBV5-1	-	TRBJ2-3	CASSTSGGWSTDTQYF	TGCGCCAGCAGCACTAGCGGGGGGTGGAGCACAGATACGCAGTATTTT